The clone carrying this T cell receptor (beta chain) showed up just a few times. Donors gave 8 to 10 milliliters of peripheral blood apiece. Germline assignment: CDR1 SGHVS and CDR2 FQNEAQ. Between the trimmed V and J ends, which lost 1 base and 1 base, there was a span of 7 bases. This CDR3 has 14 residues. A sample-barcoded 5' primer and a J-beta primer mix were used in a second PCR of roughly 7 to 11 cycles. TCRdb redid the calling of the 5' RACE reads with MiXCR, one entry per CDR3 protein. The sample carries 780,000 or so distinct CDR3 sequences, 20% to 25% recorded once. This specimen comes from a study of blood T cells in healthy people across ages. The data also belong to a second study, concerning T cells of mothers and their children. That report adds: Donors were a few healthy Caucasian mothers and their six children. Overlap ran slightly, non-significantly higher for related than unrelated mother-child pairs.

The genes are TRBV7-8 and TRBJ2-5; D not certain. The specimen was blood. The sequence was obtained from a boy younger than 18 in good health. CDR3 coding DNA: TGTGCCAGCAGCTTAGGACACCCCCAAGAGACCCAGTACTTC. The encoded protein is CASSLGHPQETQYF.